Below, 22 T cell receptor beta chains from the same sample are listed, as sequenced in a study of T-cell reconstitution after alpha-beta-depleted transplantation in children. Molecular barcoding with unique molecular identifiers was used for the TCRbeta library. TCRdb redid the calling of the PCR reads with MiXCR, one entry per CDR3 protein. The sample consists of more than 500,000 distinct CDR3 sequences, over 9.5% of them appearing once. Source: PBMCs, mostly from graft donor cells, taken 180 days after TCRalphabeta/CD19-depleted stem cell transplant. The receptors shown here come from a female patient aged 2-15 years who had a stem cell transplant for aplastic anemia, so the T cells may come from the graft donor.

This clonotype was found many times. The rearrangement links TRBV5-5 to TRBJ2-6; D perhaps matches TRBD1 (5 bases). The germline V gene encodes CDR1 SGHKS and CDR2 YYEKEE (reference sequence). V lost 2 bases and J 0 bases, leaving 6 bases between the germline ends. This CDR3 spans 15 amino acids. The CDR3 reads CASSLQDSGANVLTF. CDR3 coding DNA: TGTGCCAGCAGCTTACAGGACTCTGGGGCCAACGTCCTGACTTTC.

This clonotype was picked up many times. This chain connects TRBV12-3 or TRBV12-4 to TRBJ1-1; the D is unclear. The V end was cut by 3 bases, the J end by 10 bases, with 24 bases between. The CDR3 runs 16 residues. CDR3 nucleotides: TGTGCCAGCAGTTTTAGGCCGGGCTTTCAACCGTTCGGAGCTTTCTTT. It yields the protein CASSFRPGFQPFGAFF.

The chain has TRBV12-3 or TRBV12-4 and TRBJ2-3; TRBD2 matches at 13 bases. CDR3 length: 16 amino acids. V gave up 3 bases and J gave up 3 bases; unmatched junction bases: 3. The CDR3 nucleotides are TGTGCCAGCAGTTTCAAGACTAGCGGGAGGACAGATACGCAGTATTTT. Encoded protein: CASSFKTSGRTDTQYF.

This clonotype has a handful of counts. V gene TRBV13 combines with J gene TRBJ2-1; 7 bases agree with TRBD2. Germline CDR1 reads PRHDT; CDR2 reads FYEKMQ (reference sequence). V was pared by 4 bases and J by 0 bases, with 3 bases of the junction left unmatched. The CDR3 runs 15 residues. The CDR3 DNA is TGTGCCAGCAGCTCCCGCGGGGGCTCCTACAATGAGCAGTTCTTC. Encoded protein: CASSSRGGSYNEQFF.

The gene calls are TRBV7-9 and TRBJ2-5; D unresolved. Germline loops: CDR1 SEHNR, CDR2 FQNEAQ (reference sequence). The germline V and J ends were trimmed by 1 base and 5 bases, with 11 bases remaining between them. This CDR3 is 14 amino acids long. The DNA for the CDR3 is TGTGCCAGCAGCTTAGAATTTCCCATGGAGACCCAGTACTTC. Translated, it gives CASSLEFPMETQYF.

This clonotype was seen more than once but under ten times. The CDR3 region is CAISYSGSTDTQYF. DNA for the CDR3: TGTGCCATCAGCTATAGCGGGAGCACAGATACGCAGTATTTT. The genes are TRBV10-3 and TRBJ2-3; 7 bases fit TRBD2. The J segment lost 0 bases and the V segment lost 6 bases, leaving 3 bases of the junction unmatched. CDR3 length: 14 residues. Germline V lookup: CDR1 ENHRY, CDR2 SYGVKD.

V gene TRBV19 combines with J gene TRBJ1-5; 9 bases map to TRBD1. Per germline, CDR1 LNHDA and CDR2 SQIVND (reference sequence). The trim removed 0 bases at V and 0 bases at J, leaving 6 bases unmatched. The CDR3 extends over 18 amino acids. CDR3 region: CASSIDRDRAYSNQPQHF. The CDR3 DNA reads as TGTGCCAGTAGTATAGATCGGGACAGGGCGTATAGCAATCAGCCCCAGCATTTT.

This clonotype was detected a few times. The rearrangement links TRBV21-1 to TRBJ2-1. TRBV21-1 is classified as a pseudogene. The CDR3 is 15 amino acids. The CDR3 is CASSSERGSYNEQFF. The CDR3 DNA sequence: TGTGCCAGCAGCTCTGAGCGGGGCTCCTACAATGAGCAGTTCTTC.

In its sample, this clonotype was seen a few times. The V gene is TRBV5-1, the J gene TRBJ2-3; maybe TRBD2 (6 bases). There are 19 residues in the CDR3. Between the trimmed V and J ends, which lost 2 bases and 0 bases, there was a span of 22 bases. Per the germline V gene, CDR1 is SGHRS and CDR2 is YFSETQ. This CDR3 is CASSFSPIGGMTSTDTQYF. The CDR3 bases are TGCGCCAGCAGCTTTTCCCCAATAGGCGGGATGACTAGCACAGATACGCAGTATTTT. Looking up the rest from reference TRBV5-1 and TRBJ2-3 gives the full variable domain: KAGVTQTPRYLIKTRGQQVTLSCSPISGHRSVSWYQQTPGQGLQFLFEYFSETQRNKGNFPGRFSGRQFSNSRSEMNVSTLELGDSALYLCASSFSPIGGMTSTDTQYFGPGTRLTVL.

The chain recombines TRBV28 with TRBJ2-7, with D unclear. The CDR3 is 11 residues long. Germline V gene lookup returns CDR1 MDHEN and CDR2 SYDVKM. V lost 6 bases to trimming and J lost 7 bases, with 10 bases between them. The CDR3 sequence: CASSDPKEQYF. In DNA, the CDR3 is TGTGCCAGCAGCGATCCAAAGGAGCAGTACTTC.

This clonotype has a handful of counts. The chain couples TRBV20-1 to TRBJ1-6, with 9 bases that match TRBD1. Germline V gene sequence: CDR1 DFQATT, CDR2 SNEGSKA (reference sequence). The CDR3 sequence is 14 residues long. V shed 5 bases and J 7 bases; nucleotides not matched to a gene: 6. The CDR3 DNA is TGCAGTGCTGGTCGACAGGGGGTGAATTCACCCCTCCACTTT. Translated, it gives CSAGRQGVNSPLHF.

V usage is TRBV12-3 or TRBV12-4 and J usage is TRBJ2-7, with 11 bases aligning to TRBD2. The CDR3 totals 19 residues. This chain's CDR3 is CTCSLRGLAEPGVGTEQYF. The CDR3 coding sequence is TGTACCTGCAGTTTAAGGGGACTAGCGGAACCTGGAGTAGGGACCGAGCAGTACTTC.

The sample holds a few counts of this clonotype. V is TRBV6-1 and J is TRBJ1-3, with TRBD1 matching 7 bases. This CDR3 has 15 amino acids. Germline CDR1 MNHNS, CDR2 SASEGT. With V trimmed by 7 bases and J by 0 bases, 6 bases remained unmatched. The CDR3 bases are TGTGCCAGCAAAGAGACAGGGCACTCTGGAAACACCATATATTTT. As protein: CASKETGHSGNTIYF.

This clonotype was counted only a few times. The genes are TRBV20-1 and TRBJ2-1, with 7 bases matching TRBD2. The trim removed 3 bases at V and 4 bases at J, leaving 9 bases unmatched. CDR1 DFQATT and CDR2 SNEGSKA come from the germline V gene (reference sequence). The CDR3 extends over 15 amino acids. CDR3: CSASKASGAYNEQFF. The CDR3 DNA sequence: TGCAGTGCTAGCAAGGCTAGCGGAGCTTACAATGAGCAGTTCTTC.

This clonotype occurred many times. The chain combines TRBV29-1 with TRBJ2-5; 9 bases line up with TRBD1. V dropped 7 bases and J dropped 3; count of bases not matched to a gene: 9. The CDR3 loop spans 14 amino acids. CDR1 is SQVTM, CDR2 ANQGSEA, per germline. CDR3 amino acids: CSALGQGGKETQYF. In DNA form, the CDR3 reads TGCAGCGCCCTGGGACAGGGCGGAAAAGAGACCCAGTACTTC.

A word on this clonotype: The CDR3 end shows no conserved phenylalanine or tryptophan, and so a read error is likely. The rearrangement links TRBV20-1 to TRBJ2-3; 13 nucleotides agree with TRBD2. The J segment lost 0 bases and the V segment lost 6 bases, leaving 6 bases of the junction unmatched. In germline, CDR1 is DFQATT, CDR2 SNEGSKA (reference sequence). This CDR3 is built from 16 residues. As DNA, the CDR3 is TGCAGTGCGATCTCGGGACTAGCGGGAAGCACAGATACGCAGTATTCT. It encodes CSAISGLAGSTDTQYS.

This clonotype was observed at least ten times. CDR3 loop: CSVEDLDRDYGYTF. CDR3 coding DNA: TGCAGCGTTGAAGACCTCGACCGAGACTATGGCTACACCTTC. V gene TRBV29-1 combines with J gene TRBJ1-2, with D unclear. The germline V gene encodes CDR1 SQVTM and CDR2 ANQGSEA. Deletions cut 0 bases from V and 3 bases from J, with 11 bases between. The CDR3 has 14 residues.

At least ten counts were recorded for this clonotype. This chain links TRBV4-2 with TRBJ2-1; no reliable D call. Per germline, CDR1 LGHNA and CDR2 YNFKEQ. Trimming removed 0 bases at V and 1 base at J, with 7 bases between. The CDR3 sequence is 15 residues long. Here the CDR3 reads CASSQDLPSYNEQFF. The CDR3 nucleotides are TGTGCCAGCAGCCAAGATCTCCCGTCCTACAATGAGCAGTTCTTC.

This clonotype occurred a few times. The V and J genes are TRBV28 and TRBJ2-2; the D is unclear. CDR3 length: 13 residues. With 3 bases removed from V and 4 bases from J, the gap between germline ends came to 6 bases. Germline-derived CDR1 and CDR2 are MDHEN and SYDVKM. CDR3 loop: CASSLTITGELFF. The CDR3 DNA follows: TGTGCCAGCAGTTTGACAATCACCGGGGAGCTGTTTTTT.

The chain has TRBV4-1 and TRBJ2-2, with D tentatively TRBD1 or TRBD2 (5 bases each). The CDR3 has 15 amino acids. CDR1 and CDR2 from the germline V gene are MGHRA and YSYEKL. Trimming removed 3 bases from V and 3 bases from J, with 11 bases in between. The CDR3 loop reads CASSHEGRHTGELFF. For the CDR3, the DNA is TGCGCCAGCAGCCATGAGGGACGGCACACCGGGGAGCTGTTTTTT.

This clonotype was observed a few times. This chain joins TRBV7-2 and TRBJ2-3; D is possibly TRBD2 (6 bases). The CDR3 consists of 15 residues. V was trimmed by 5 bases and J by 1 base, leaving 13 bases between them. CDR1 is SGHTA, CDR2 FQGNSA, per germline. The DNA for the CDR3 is TGTGCCAGCAGCCTCCGGAGGGCGGGCACAGATACGCAGTATTTT. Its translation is CASSLRRAGTDTQYF.

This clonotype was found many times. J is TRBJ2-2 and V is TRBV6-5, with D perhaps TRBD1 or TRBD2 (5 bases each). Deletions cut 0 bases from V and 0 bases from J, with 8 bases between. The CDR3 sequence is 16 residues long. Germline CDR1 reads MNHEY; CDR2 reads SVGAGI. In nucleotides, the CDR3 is TGTGCCAGCAGTTACTCCGGGGCCGCGAACACCGGGGAGCTGTTTTTT. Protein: CASSYSGAANTGELFF.